The 17 T cell receptor beta chains given below trace back to one sample, sequenced in a study of T cells in Graves' hyperthyroidism and ophthalmopathy (dated by TCRdb to about 2019). The protocol used for the library was multiplex PCR. The run used an Illumina HiSeq 2000. TCR beta CDR3 regions were amplified from RNA transcripts. A first-round RT-PCR of the TCR CDR3 used the HTBI primer set with the Qiagen OneStep RT-PCR kit. The public reads were quality trimmed at Q25 with fastp and then assembled into clones with MiXCR by TCRdb, keeping productive beta chains. Rows with a matching CDR3 protein are joined into one entry that keeps the most common DNA and genes. For this sample the table gives roughly 580,000 distinct CDR3 sequences, of which roughly 13% were detected only once. Almost 6% of the sample rests with the top ten. The source material was blood. These TCRs come from a woman aged 25 to 39 with Graves' hyperthyroidism that later progressed to Graves' ophthalmopathy.

The chain has TRBV9 and TRBJ1-6; weak D call: TRBD1 (5 bases). The V end was cut by 3 bases, the J end by 14 bases, with 21 bases between. Germline values: CDR1 SGDLS, CDR2 YYNGEE. The CDR3 totals 15 residues. CDR3 protein: CASSGRTCAGRALHF. CDR3 DNA: TGTGCCAGCAGCGGCCGGACATGCGCCGGGAGGGCCCTCCACTTT.

This clonotype was observed once. This chain joins TRBV5-5 and TRBJ2-7, with D perhaps TRBD2 (5 bases). V was pared by 5 bases and J by 3 bases, with 15 bases between. CDR3 length: 14 amino acids. CDR1 is SGHKS, CDR2 YYEKEE, per germline (reference sequence). CDR3 in DNA: TGTGCCAGCAGAAGGCCTGGAGGTGGCTACGAGCAGTACTTC. Residues: CASRRPGGGYEQYF.

This clonotype was found many times. The chain combines TRBV28 with TRBJ1-5; D remains unclear. In germline, CDR1 is MDHEN, CDR2 SYDVKM. The CDR3 covers 14 residues. The germline V and J ends were trimmed by 4 bases and 3 bases, with 10 bases remaining between them. DNA of the CDR3: TGTGCCAGCAGTTCCCCCCGTATCAATCAGCCCCAGCATTTT. Amino acid sequence: CASSSPRINQPQHF.

This clonotype came up a few times. The chain recombines TRBV4-1 with TRBJ1-2, with D unresolved. This CDR3 has 15 residues. Germline CDR1 and CDR2: MGHRA and YSYEKL. The ends were cut back, 0 bases at V and 2 bases at J, with 10 bases in the middle. The CDR3 is CASSQEANPNYGYTF. CDR3 DNA: TGCGCCAGCAGCCAAGAAGCCAACCCGAACTATGGCTACACCTTC.

This clonotype was observed at least ten times. J is TRBJ1-4 and V is TRBV19, with D perhaps matching TRBD1 (5 bases). CDR3 length: 17 amino acids. Germline CDR1 and CDR2: LNHDA and SQIVND (reference sequence). Trimming cost V 7 bases and J 6 bases, with 24 bases left between them. Here the CDR3 reads CASIGTPYRTSDEKLFF. CDR3 sequence (DNA): TGTGCCAGTATCGGAACACCCTACAGGACTTCCGATGAAAAACTGTTTTTT.

The V call is TRBV2, the J call TRBJ1-2, with 9 bases identical to TRBD1. The CDR3 is 13 amino acids. From germline, CDR1 is SNHLY and CDR2 FYNNEI. Trimming removed 6 bases from V and 8 bases from J; junction bases left unmatched: 7. CDR3 region: CASRTQGQGGYTF. Written as DNA, the CDR3 is TGTGCCAGCAGGACGCAGGGACAGGGAGGCTACACCTTC.

The chain uses TRBV2 and TRBJ1-2, with D unclear. The V and J ends lost 5 bases and 4 bases respectively, with 14 bases between them. The germline CDR1 and CDR2 sequences are SNHLY and FYNNEI. This CDR3 comprises 14 residues. The CDR3 sequence: CASSYPLSSYGYTF. The CDR3 nucleotides read TGTGCCAGCAGTTACCCACTTTCGTCCTATGGCTACACCTTC.

Points on this clonotype: This clone may be a read error of a much larger clone one base away. This sequence joins TRBV28 and TRBJ2-2; possible D gene TRBD2, 5 bases. CDR1 is MDHEN and CDR2 is SYDVKM in the germline V gene. The CDR3 contains 12 residues. CDR3 DNA sequence: TGTGCCAGCCGAAGTTACACCGGGGAGATGTTTTTT. It codes for CASRSYTGEMFF.

As concerns this clonotype: This sequence may be a read error, since a much larger clone differs from it by one base. The chain carries TRBV20-1 and TRBJ2-2, with D possibly TRBD2 on 5 matching bases. The V end was cut by 2 bases, the J end by 5 bases, with 15 bases between. CDR1 and CDR2 (germline): DFQATT, SNEGSKA (reference sequence). This CDR3 is built from 15 residues. The CDR3 loop is CSARSSWTGTGELFF. CDR3 nucleotides: TGCAGTGCTAGATCTAGCTGGACGGGGACCGGGGAGCTGTTTTTT.

The gene calls are TRBV15 and TRBJ2-1, with D uncertain. Germline CDR1 and CDR2: LNHNV and YYDKDF (reference sequence). CDR3 size: 12 residues. V shed 0 bases and J shed 8 bases, with 5 bases lying between them. Written as DNA, the CDR3 is TGTGCCACCAGCAGAGAAAGCTATGAGCAGTTCTTC. Translation: CATSRESYEQFF. Drawing the rest from reference TRBV15 and TRBJ2-1, the complete variable domain is DAMVIQNPRYQVTQFGKPVTLSCSQTLNHNVMYWYQQKSSQAPKLLFHYYDKDFNNEADTPDNFQSRRPNTSFCFLDIRSPGLGDTAMYLCATSRESYEQFFGPGTRLTVL.

There are many counts of this clonotype. This sequence joins TRBV7-2 and TRBJ2-1, with D unclear. The CDR3 has 11 residues. Germline V lookup: CDR1 SGHTA, CDR2 FQGNSA. V gave up 2 bases and J gave up 8 bases, with 4 bases separating them. Here the CDR3 DNA reads TGTGCCAGCAGCTTACCGGATGAGCAGTTCTTC. This gives the protein CASSLPDEQFF. Variable domain in full (rest from reference TRBV7-2 and TRBJ2-1): GAGVSQSPSNKVTEKGKDVELRCDPISGHTALYWYRQSLGQGLEFLIYFQGNSAPDKSGLPSDRFSAERTGGSVSTLTIQRTQQEDSAVYLCASSLPDEQFFGPGTRLTVL.

The V gene is TRBV20-1, the J gene TRBJ1-5; unclear D gene. This CDR3 region has 13 residues. Germline V CDR1 and CDR2: DFQATT, SNEGSKA (reference sequence). V lost 5 bases and J lost 7, with 15 bases in between. The CDR3 bases are TGCAGTGCTCACGACGGGCTAGTCCAGCCCCAGCATTTT. Its translation: CSAHDGLVQPQHF.

This clonotype was seen a handful of times. The genes are TRBV6-4 and TRBJ1-2; D uncertain. This CDR3 is built from 12 residues. Germline CDR1 is MRHNA and CDR2 is SNTAGT. The germline V and J ends were trimmed by 7 bases and 13 bases, with 19 bases remaining between them. The CDR3 DNA is TGTGCCAGCACGCCCAAGTGGAGGGCTCGCACCTTC. This codes for CASTPKWRARTF.

In this sample, this clonotype turned up many times. This sequence joins TRBV7-9 and TRBJ1-2; D unclear. CDR1 is SEHNR, CDR2 FQNEAQ, per germline (reference sequence). The CDR3 runs to 13 residues. V lost 3 bases to trimming and J lost 1 base, with 6 bases between them. The CDR3 DNA reads as TGTGCCAGCAGCTTCGACGTTAACTATGGCTACACCTTC. Residues: CASSFDVNYGYTF.

There are many counts of this clonotype. The rearrangement links TRBV18 to TRBJ1-5; D is uncertain. CDR1 and CDR2 from the germline V gene are KGHSH and LQKENI. CDR3 length: 13 amino acids. V shed 3 bases and J shed 1 base, with 4 bases lying between them. The CDR3 DNA reads as TGTGCCAGCTCACCGACGAGCAATCAGCCCCAGCATTTT. Its translation is CASSPTSNQPQHF.

The rearrangement joins TRBV4-1 to TRBJ2-7, with TRBD2 identical over 10 bases. V lost 4 bases and J lost 2; bases outside the gene matches: 11. The V gene's germline CDR1 is MGHRA and CDR2 YSYEKL. CDR3 length equals 17 residues. CDR3: CASSLDSTSGLTYEQYF. The CDR3 nucleotides are TGCGCCAGCAGCCTAGATTCGACTAGCGGGTTAACCTACGAGCAGTACTTC.

The V call is TRBV19, the J call TRBJ2-7; no clear D gene. Germline CDR1 LNHDA, CDR2 SQIVND (reference sequence). V lost 5 bases to trimming and J lost 5 bases, with 13 bases between them. The CDR3 extends over 13 amino acids. The CDR3 loop reads CASSFTPLDEQYF. The CDR3 DNA is TGTGCCAGTAGTTTCACGCCCCTCGACGAGCAGTACTTC.